These 28 T cell receptor beta chains share one sample of origin, sequenced in a study of blood T cell repertoires in COVID-19 (TCRdb year 2020). Preparation of the library involved the immunoSEQ multiplex PCR assay. TCRdb retrieved this table from immuneACCESS and kept in-frame rearrangements only. Not all clones are present; in checked studies, unresolved V genes account for under half, and no reason is known for the remainder. Here the sample has 190,000 or so clones; 85% occur a single time. Of the sample, 0.9% to 0.95% falls within the top ten clones. Sample: peripheral blood. The receptors come from a man in his sixties with COVID-19, enrolled during active disease.

V usage is TRBV5-5 and J usage is TRBJ1-1; TRBD1 might be the D (6 bases). Looked up from germline, CDR1 is SGHKS and CDR2 is YYEKEE (reference sequence). Trimming pared 4 bases from V and 3 bases from J, leaving 13 bases between. The CDR3 contains 14 residues. This chain's CDR3 is CASSVDSKYTEAFF. CDR3 nucleotides: TGTGCCAGCAGCGTGGACAGTAAGTACACTGAAGCTTTCTTT.

V usage is TRBV13 and J usage is TRBJ1-1, with D perhaps TRBD1 (6 bases). V lost 2 bases and J 1 base, leaving 11 bases between the germline ends. Germline assignment: CDR1 PRHDT and CDR2 FYEKMQ (reference sequence). The CDR3 spans 15 residues. In DNA form, the CDR3 reads TGTGCCAGCAGCTTAAAGGGGGTCGGGAACACTGAAGCTTTCTTT. Residues: CASSLKGVGNTEAFF.

A single count supports this clone. The DNA of the CDR3 is TGTGCCATCAGCCAGGGGGGCCCCTTAAATTCACCCCTCCACTTT. This encodes CAISQGGPLNSPLHF. The chain employs TRBV10-3 and TRBJ1-6, with 7 bases lining up with TRBD1. There are 15 residues in the CDR3. Trimming removed 6 bases from V and 7 bases from J; junction bases left unmatched: 9. The germline V gene encodes CDR1 ENHRY and CDR2 SYGVKD.

The chain has TRBV9 and TRBJ1-5; TRBD1 matches at 7 bases. Germline trimming cut 7 bases from V and 1 base from J; bases unmatched to any gene: 5. CDR1 and CDR2 from the germline V gene are SGDLS and YYNGEE. CDR3 length: 14 residues. CDR3 residues: CASGTDRSNQPQHF. CDR3 nucleotides: TGTGCCAGCGGGACAGACAGGAGCAATCAGCCCCAGCATTTT.

The chain has TRBV4-1 and TRBJ1-2, with a weak D call TRBD1 (6 bases). This CDR3 contains 13 residues. The V gene lost 2 bases and the J gene lost 4 bases, with 8 bases spanning the gap. Looked up from germline, CDR1 is MGHRA and CDR2 is YSYEKL. CDR3 amino acids: CASSQPDSYGYTF. The CDR3 coding sequence is TGCGCCAGCAGCCAACCGGACAGCTATGGCTACACCTTC.

The J gene is TRBJ1-3, the V gene TRBV2; D is possibly TRBD1 (5 bases). CDR3 length: 14 residues. Trimming removed 8 bases from V and 0 bases from J, with 11 bases in between. CDR1 is SNHLY, CDR2 FYNNEI, per germline. The CDR3 loop is CASQGTPSGNTIYF. CDR3 in DNA: TGTGCCAGCCAGGGAACCCCCTCTGGAAACACCATATATTTT.

This chain joins TRBV6-5 and TRBJ1-6, with 9 bases identical to TRBD1. The CDR3 spans 14 residues. CDR1 and CDR2 from the germline V gene are MNHEY and SVGAGI. Losses at the gene ends were 5 bases for V and 8 bases for J; bases not matched to a gene: 4. CDR3 sequence (DNA): TGTGCCAGCAGTATTGGACAGGGGTATTCACCCCTCCACTTT. Its translation is CASSIGQGYSPLHF.

This clone has only a few counts. J is TRBJ2-7 and V is TRBV5-1; D might be TRBD2 (6 bases). CDR1 is SGHRS, CDR2 YFSETQ, per germline. The CDR3 sequence is 14 residues long. Trimming cost V 9 bases and J 0 bases, with 16 bases left between them. The CDR3 sequence is CATRRDMGSYEQYF. Written as DNA, the CDR3 is TGCGCCACCAGGCGGGATATGGGCTCCTACGAGCAGTACTTC.

This clone was seen only once. The rearrangement uses TRBV19 and TRBJ2-7; D is possibly TRBD2 (5 bases). V was shortened by 3 bases and J by 2 bases, with 14 bases between the two germline ends. CDR1 is LNHDA, CDR2 SQIVND, per germline (reference sequence). The length of the CDR3 is 15 residues. The CDR3 DNA reads TGTGCCAGTAGTATCCGACCAGGAGGTACCTACGAGCAGTACTTC. As protein: CASSIRPGGTYEQYF.

The genes are TRBV7-9 and TRBJ2-3; perhaps TRBD1 as D (6 bases). This CDR3 has 16 amino acids. Germline V CDR1 and CDR2: SEHNR, FQNEAQ (reference sequence). Trimming took 1 base from V and 1 from J, leaving 12 bases between them. The CDR3 is CASSLEQGIGTDTQYF. In DNA form, the CDR3 reads TGTGCCAGCAGCTTAGAACAGGGAATAGGCACAGATACGCAGTATTTT.

The chain recombines TRBV2 with TRBJ1-3, with 11 bases fitting TRBD1. Germline V gene sequence: CDR1 SNHLY, CDR2 FYNNEI. With 8 bases clipped from V and 4 bases from J, the junction kept 7 bases outside the gene matches. There are 15 residues in the CDR3. The CDR3 DNA is TGTGCCAGCCACCGGGACAGGGGGTCCGGAAACACCATATATTTT. It yields the protein CASHRDRGSGNTIYF.

The CDR3 region has the DNA TGTGCCAGCAGTGAACGGGGGTATGGCTACACCTTC. This codes for CASSERGYGYTF. This chain connects TRBV2 to TRBJ1-2, with a weak D call TRBD1 (5 bases). This CDR3 spans 12 amino acids. CDR1 is SNHLY and CDR2 is FYNNEI in the germline V gene. Trimming stripped 2 bases from V and 5 bases from J, with 6 bases between.

J is TRBJ1-2 and V is TRBV5-1; D gene uncertain. Germline V lookup: CDR1 SGHRS, CDR2 YFSETQ. V was trimmed by 0 bases and J by 5 bases, leaving 14 bases between them. The CDR3 contains 15 residues. CDR3 bases: TGCGCCAGCAGCTTGGTATTGGCAGATCTTTATGGCTACACCTTC. It is translated as CASSLVLADLYGYTF.

The genes are TRBV30 and TRBJ1-2; D ambiguous. The ends were cut back, 4 bases at V and 1 base at J, with 13 bases in the middle. The CDR3 contains 14 residues. The germline V gene has CDR1 GTSNPN and CDR2 SVGIG (reference sequence). The DNA of the CDR3 is TGTGCCTGGAACCTTTGGGAGGTTAACTATGGCTACACCTTC. This codes for CAWNLWEVNYGYTF.

The J gene is TRBJ1-6, the V gene TRBV5-1, with 9 bases matching TRBD1. This CDR3 is built from 15 residues. V was clipped by 4 bases and J by 7 bases; unmatched bases: 6. Germline V gene lookup returns CDR1 SGHRS and CDR2 YFSETQ. In DNA form, the CDR3 reads TGCGCCAGCAGCCGTGGACAGGGGCAAAATTCACCCCTCCACTTT. It is translated as CASSRGQGQNSPLHF.

The rearrangement links TRBV5-1 to TRBJ2-1; 8 bases match TRBD1. Trimming at V came to 0 bases and at J to 9 bases, leaving 8 bases not matched to a gene. In germline, CDR1 is SGHRS, CDR2 YFSETQ. The CDR3 sequence is 15 residues long. Written as DNA, the CDR3 is TGCGCCAGCAGCTTGGGACAGGGGATTATTTCTGAGCAGTTCTTC. Translated: CASSLGQGIISEQFF.

This chain joins TRBV11-2 and TRBJ2-2, with 9 nucleotides matching TRBD1. With V trimmed by 4 bases and J by 6 bases, 6 bases remained unmatched. The CDR3 loop spans 15 amino acids. Germline V lookup: CDR1 SGHAT, CDR2 FQNNGV. In nucleotides, the CDR3 is TGTGCCAGCAGCTCCGGGACAGGGTTGGCCGGGGAGCTGTTTTTT. It translates to CASSSGTGLAGELFF.

V gene TRBV2 combines with J gene TRBJ1-6; 7 nucleotides agree with TRBD1. CDR3 length: 16 residues. The V segment lost 4 bases and the J segment 0 bases; nucleotides outside the gene matches: 3. Germline V gene data show CDR1 as SNHLY and CDR2 as FYNNEI. The CDR3 nucleotides are TGTGCCAGCAGTGGAAGGGACAGCTCCTATAATTCACCCCTCCACTTT. This gives the protein CASSGRDSSYNSPLHF.

The chain uses TRBV28 and TRBJ2-6; 11 nucleotides align to TRBD1. CDR1 and CDR2 from the germline V gene are MDHEN and SYDVKM. The CDR3 is 17 residues long. Germline trimming cut 10 bases from V and 0 bases from J; bases unmatched to any gene: 8. The CDR3 nucleotides read TGTGCCATCTCCGGGACAGGGGGAATCTCTGGGGCCAACGTCCTGACTTTC. It codes for CAISGTGGISGANVLTF.

The chain links TRBV6-6 to TRBJ1-6; D is perhaps TRBD1 (5 bases). V lost 2 bases and J lost 14, with 22 bases in between. The CDR3 loop spans 16 amino acids. Germline values: CDR1 MNHNY, CDR2 SVGAGI (reference sequence). CDR3: CASSYTAGGRLGTLHF. The CDR3 DNA reads TGTGCCAGCAGTTACACGGCGGGGGGACGGCTAGGGACCCTCCACTTT.

This clone was counted once. The chain links TRBV27 to TRBJ1-6, with no clear D. Deletions cut 5 bases from V and 5 bases from J, with 10 bases between. CDR3 length: 14 residues. Germline V gene data show CDR1 as MNHEY and CDR2 as SMNVEV (reference sequence). CDR3 region: CASSARLNNSPLHF. Here the CDR3 DNA reads TGTGCCAGCAGTGCCAGGTTAAATAATTCACCCCTCCACTTT.

CDR3 residues: CASSEAGTNTEAFF. The CDR3 DNA reads as TGTGCCAGCAGTGAAGCTGGCACCAACACTGAAGCTTTCTTT. This chain connects TRBV25-1 to TRBJ1-1; D remains unclear. The CDR3 has 14 residues. Germline CDR1 and CDR2: MGHDK and SYGVNS. The V and J ends lost 2 bases and 2 bases respectively, with 9 bases between them.

The chain links TRBV14 to TRBJ1-1; D may be TRBD1 (6 bases). Germline assignment: CDR1 SGHDN and CDR2 FVKESK. Trimming stripped 0 bases from V and 5 bases from J, with 13 bases between. The CDR3 is 15 residues long. The CDR3 coding sequence is TGTGCCAGCAGCCAAGATATAGGGGGTAAGACTGAAGCTTTCTTT. This gives the protein CASSQDIGGKTEAFF. Combining the CDR3 with reference TRBV14 and TRBJ1-1 gives the whole variable domain EAGVTQFPSHSVIEKGQTVTLRCDPISGHDNLYWYRRVMGKEIKFLLHFVKESKQDESGMPNNRFLAERTGGTYSTLKVQPAELEDSGVYFCASSQDIGGKTEAFFGQGTRLTVV.

The V gene is TRBV3-1 (or the pseudogene TRBV3-2), the J gene TRBJ1-2; 9 nucleotides agree with TRBD1. V was clipped by 0 bases and J by 5 bases; unmatched bases: 7. The CDR3 is 16 residues long. Germline assignment: CDR1 LGHDT and CDR2 YNNKEL (reference sequence). DNA of the CDR3: TGTGCCAGCAGCCAAGAATTTGGGACAGGGCGGTATGGCTACACCTTC. Translation: CASSQEFGTGRYGYTF.

The rearrangement uses TRBV4-1 and TRBJ1-5; D is ambiguous. The germline V gene has CDR1 MGHRA and CDR2 YSYEKL. The V end was cut by 0 bases, the J end by 2 bases, with 8 bases between. The CDR3 is 15 amino acids. In DNA form, the CDR3 reads TGCGCCAGCAGCCAAGATATTTCAGGCAATCAGCCCCAGCATTTT. Its translation: CASSQDISGNQPQHF.

V and J are TRBV9 and TRBJ1-6, with a possible D match to TRBD1 (5 bases). Germline CDR1 is SGDLS and CDR2 is YYNGEE. CDR3 length: 16 residues. V was clipped by 4 bases and J by 10 bases, with 21 bases between them. CDR3 nucleotide sequence: TGTGCCAGCAGCCCTCAGGGTCGGGGGGAAGGATCACCCCTCCACTTT. Amino acids: CASSPQGRGEGSPLHF.

The chain couples TRBV10-3 to TRBJ1-6, with 7 bases fitting TRBD1. The V and J ends lost 3 bases and 5 bases, in that order; junction bases with no gene match: 4. CDR3 size: 15 residues. CDR1 ENHRY and CDR2 SYGVKD come from the germline V gene. This chain's CDR3 is CAISDSGQNNSPLHF. CDR3 bases: TGTGCCATCAGTGACTCGGGACAGAATAATTCACCCCTCCACTTT.

The chain links TRBV19 to TRBJ2-6, with 12 bases aligning to TRBD1. Germline V gene lookup returns CDR1 LNHDA and CDR2 SQIVND (reference sequence). The CDR3 has 17 residues. J lost 3 bases, V lost 4 bases, and 4 bases had no gene match. DNA for the CDR3: TGTGCCAGTAGTACCGGGGACAGGGGGCTTGGGGCCAACGTCCTGACTTTC. Translating it yields CASSTGDRGLGANVLTF. Together with reference TRBV19 and TRBJ2-6, the CDR3 gives the full variable domain: DGGITQSPKYLFRKEGQNVTLSCEQNLNHDAMYWYRQDPGQGLRLIYYSQIVNDFQKGDIAEGYSVSREKKESFPLTVTSAQKNPTAFYLCASSTGDRGLGANVLTFGAGSRLTVL.